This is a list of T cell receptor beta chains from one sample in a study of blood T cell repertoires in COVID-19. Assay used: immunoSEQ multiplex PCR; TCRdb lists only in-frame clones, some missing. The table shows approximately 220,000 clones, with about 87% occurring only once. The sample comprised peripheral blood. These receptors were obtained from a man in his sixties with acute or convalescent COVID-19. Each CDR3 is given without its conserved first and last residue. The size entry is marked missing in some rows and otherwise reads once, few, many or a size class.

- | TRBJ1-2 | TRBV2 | ASTNRILNYGYT
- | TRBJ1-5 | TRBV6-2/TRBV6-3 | ASSYGQGAGGNQPQH
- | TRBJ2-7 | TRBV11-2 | ASSPTAGTYEQY
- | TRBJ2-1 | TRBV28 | ASSLREQF
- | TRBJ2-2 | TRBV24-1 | ATSDPPGQGVNTGELF
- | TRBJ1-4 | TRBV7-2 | ASSLVAVHGEKLF
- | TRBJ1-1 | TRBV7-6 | ASSRGQGRVEAF
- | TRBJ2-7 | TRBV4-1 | ASSQDDRSSYEQY
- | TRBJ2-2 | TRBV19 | ASSGQRGNTGELF
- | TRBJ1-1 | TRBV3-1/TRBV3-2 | ASSRDRGGTEAF
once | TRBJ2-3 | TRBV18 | ASSPTSGGVPDTQY
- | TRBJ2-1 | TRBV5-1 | ASSLEGVTYNEQF
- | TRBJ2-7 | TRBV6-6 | ASNGNYEQY
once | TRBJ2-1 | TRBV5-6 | ASGQGARNEQF
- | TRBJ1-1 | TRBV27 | ASSLRTGGGYTEAF
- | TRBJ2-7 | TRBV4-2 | ASSQEILAGGLYSYEQY
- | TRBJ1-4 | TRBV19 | ASSTLRGRHNEKLF
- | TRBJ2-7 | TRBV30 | AWSFKTFSGAHAYEQY
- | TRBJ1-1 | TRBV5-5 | ASSLVGSMNTEAF
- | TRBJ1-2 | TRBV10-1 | ASSESGYLDGVLNYGYT
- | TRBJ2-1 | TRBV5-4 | ASSPAGTGGNEQF
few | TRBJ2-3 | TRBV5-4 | ASSLGGQGAADTQY
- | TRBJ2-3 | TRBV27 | ASSPLTSGGQYTQY
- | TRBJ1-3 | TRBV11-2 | ASSSAGAPGNTIY
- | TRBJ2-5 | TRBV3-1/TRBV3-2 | ASSQVRGLAGGGAQY
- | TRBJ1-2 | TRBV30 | AWRDRDMGT